This T cell receptor beta chain derives from a study of blood T cells in healthy people across ages. Trimming pared 5 bases from V and 5 bases from J, leaving 12 bases between. Germline-derived CDR1 and CDR2 are MNHEY and SVGAGI. The CDR3 consists of 13 residues. This clonotype was observed a few times. The authors ran a second PCR of about 7 to 11 cycles using a sample-barcoded 5' primer and a J-beta primer mix. TCRdb re-analysed the 5' RACE reads in MiXCR, keeping a single row per CDR3 protein. The repertoire includes around 1,700,000 distinct CDR3 sequences, approximately 28% of them detected once, and more than 6% sits in the top ten.

Sequenced material: blood. This TCR derives from a woman aged 25 to 45 in good health. The rearrangement joins TRBV6-5 to TRBJ2-5; D call uncertain. The CDR3 sequence: CASSTPGRETQYF. The CDR3 DNA sequence: TGTGCCAGCAGTACTCCGGGTCGGGAGACCCAGTACTTC.